The entry below describes one T cell receptor beta chain. The source of the sample is a study of blood T cell repertoires in COVID-19. Germline CDR1 reads SGDLS; CDR2 reads YYNGEE. V was clipped by 3 bases and J by 3 bases; unmatched bases: 1. This CDR3 has 14 amino acids. Method: immunoSEQ multiplex PCR; TCRdb's copy keeps in-frame clones and lacks some. This sample has about 77,000 clones, with 80% found just once. Source material: peripheral blood. This receptor was identified in a woman aged 65 to 85 with acute or convalescent COVID-19. The chain recombines TRBV9 with TRBJ2-3, with TRBD2 matching 10 bases. The chain's CDR3 is CASSGTSGTDTQYF. The DNA for the CDR3 is TGTGCCAGCAGCGGGACTAGCGGTACAGATACGCAGTATTTT.